Included here is one TCR beta chain sequence, with context. Its target is not known. These data originate in a study of regulatory T cells in long-lasting Graves disease. The overall study: Patients met the persistent Graves' disease definition after over 5 years of antithyroid drugs with positive TSH receptor antibodies. Overall study findings and caveats: The persistent group shared about 2,500 public clonotypes, more than the 966 shared by new patients.

Germline values: CDR1 DFQATT, CDR2 SNEGSKA (reference sequence). CDR3 size: 15 residues. Trimming pared 0 bases from V and 5 bases from J, leaving 14 bases between. Arm-PCR of CDR3 regions and iRepertoire HTBI primers were the basis on which TCR beta libraries were built. TCRdb reprocessed the multiplex PCR reads with MiXCR, giving one entry per CDR3 protein. The table includes a few hundred thousand distinct CDR3 sequences, roughly a quarter detected once. Time point meaning: persistent/refractory GD, antithyroid drugs over 5 years with positive TRAb. PBMC RNA served as the TCR library source. The material sequenced was peripheral blood mononuclear cells (PBMCs), taken when the disease was refractory, from a patient treated with antithyroid drugs. The TCR originated in a female donor with Graves disease. The V gene is TRBV20-1, the J gene TRBJ2-1; unclear D gene. CDR3 coding DNA: TGCAGTGCTAGAGACCTTCCTCCCGGCGACAATGAGCAGTTCTTC. Protein sequence: CSARDLPPGDNEQFF.